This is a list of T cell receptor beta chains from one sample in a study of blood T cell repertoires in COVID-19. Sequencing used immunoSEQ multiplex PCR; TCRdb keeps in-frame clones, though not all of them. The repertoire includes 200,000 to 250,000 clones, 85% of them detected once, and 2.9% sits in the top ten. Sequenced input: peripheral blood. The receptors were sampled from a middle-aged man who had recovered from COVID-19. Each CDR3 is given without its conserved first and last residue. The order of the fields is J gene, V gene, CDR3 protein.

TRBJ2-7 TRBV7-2 ASSLRGGEQY
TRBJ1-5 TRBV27 ASRRQLASNQPQH
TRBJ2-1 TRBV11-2 ASSFTRTSGNNEQF
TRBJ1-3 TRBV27 ASGSYGAGGEGNTIY
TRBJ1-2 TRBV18 ASSPKTGRYGYT
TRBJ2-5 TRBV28 ASREPGLSGETQY
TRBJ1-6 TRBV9 ASSERAANSPLH
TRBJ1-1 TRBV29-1 SVVTPNTEAF
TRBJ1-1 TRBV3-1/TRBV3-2 ASSQARTGGGEAF
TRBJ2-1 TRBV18 ASSPPDRQNEQF
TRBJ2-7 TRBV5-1 ASSPEGGRTRAY
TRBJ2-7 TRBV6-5 ASIRELGYEQY
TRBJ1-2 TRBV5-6 ASSLTGGVRYGYT
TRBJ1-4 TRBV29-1 SVEVSGVGEKLF
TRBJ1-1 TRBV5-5 ASSPWEALNTEAF
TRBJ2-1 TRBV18 ASSPGRAKINEQF
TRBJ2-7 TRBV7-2 ASSLDRSSYEQY